The 10 T cell receptor beta chains given below trace back to one sample, sequenced in a study of T cells in Graves' hyperthyroidism and ophthalmopathy. TCR beta CDR3 region amplification was performed from RNA transcripts. RT-PCR in the first round (using the HTBI primer set) targeted the TCR CDR3. From the multiplex PCR reads, TCRdb called clonotypes with MiXCR, one entry per CDR3 protein. The sample has about 640,000 distinct CDR3 sequences; roughly 20% are singletons. Sequenced material: blood. These receptors all come from a man in his thirties or forties with Graves' ophthalmopathy.

This chain links TRBV20-1 with TRBJ2-7; possible D gene TRBD1, 6 bases. The length of the CDR3 is 13 residues. V dropped 5 bases and J dropped 0 bases, with 11 bases sitting between them. Germline CDR1 and CDR2: DFQATT and SNEGSKA (reference sequence). The CDR3 DNA is TGCAGTGCTGCCGACAGGAACTCCTACGAGCAGTACTTC. This sequence encodes CSAADRNSYEQYF.

The V call is TRBV20-1, the J call TRBJ2-1, with 11 positions matching TRBD2. V was clipped by 0 bases and J by 10 bases; unmatched bases: 8. CDR3 size: 15 residues. Per the germline V gene, CDR1 is DFQATT and CDR2 is SNEGSKA (reference sequence). CDR3 in DNA: TGCAGTGCTAGAGATCCGGGACTAGCGGCCAGCGAGCAGTTCTTC. This translates into CSARDPGLAASEQFF.

This clonotype was observed many times. CDR3 nucleotides: TGTGCCAGCAGCCCTAGCGGGTACGGCTCCTACAATGAGCAGTTCTTC. It specifies CASSPSGYGSYNEQFF. J is TRBJ2-1 and V is TRBV13, with 8 bases fitting TRBD2. CDR1 and CDR2 (germline): PRHDT, FYEKMQ (reference sequence). CDR3 length: 16 residues. Germline trimming cut 5 bases from V and 0 bases from J; bases unmatched to any gene: 6.

The chain has TRBV7-9 and TRBJ2-1; 10 nucleotides match TRBD2. The ends lost 5 bases at V and 4 bases at J; junction bases unmatched: 5. The CDR3 is 15 amino acids. Looked up from germline, CDR1 is SEHNR and CDR2 is FQNEAQ (reference sequence). CDR3 bases: TGTGCCAGCAGCAAACTAGCGGGAAAATACAATGAGCAGTTCTTC. Translating gives CASSKLAGKYNEQFF.

This clonotype was detected a few times. The chain is built from TRBV27 and TRBJ1-5; no clear D. Germline CDR1 reads MNHEY; CDR2 reads SMNVEV (reference sequence). V was trimmed by 3 bases and J by 7 bases, leaving 19 bases between them. The CDR3 runs to 16 residues. The CDR3 sequence is CASSLDGPPMAQPQHF. The CDR3 coding sequence is TGTGCCAGCAGTTTGGACGGGCCTCCGATGGCCCAGCCCCAGCATTTT.

This clonotype came up a few times. The chain recombines TRBV12-3 or TRBV12-4 with TRBJ1-4, with a possible D match to TRBD1 (5 bases). The CDR3 spans 14 residues. Trimming shortened V by 8 bases and J by 0 bases, and 10 bases separated the two germline ends. CDR3 DNA: TGTGCCAGCCAAGGGACTGCAACTAATGAAAAACTGTTTTTT. It is translated as CASQGTATNEKLFF.

In its sample, this clonotype was seen many times. This chain connects TRBV20-1 to TRBJ1-1; D remains ambiguous. Germline V gene lookup returns CDR1 DFQATT and CDR2 SNEGSKA (reference sequence). The CDR3 consists of 13 residues. The V end was cut by 4 bases, the J end by 3 bases, with 12 bases between. The CDR3 nucleotides read TGCAGTGCTATTCAGGACCTTTACACTGAAGCTTTCTTT. This sequence encodes CSAIQDLYTEAFF.

This chain connects TRBV19 to TRBJ2-7; TRBD2 is a possible D gene (5 bases). Per germline, CDR1 LNHDA and CDR2 SQIVND (reference sequence). The CDR3 has 13 amino acids. Trimming stripped 7 bases from V and 3 bases from J, with 13 bases between. The CDR3 DNA reads TGTGCCAGTAACCCCGGGGTTGGCTACGAGCAGTACTTC. This codes for CASNPGVGYEQYF.

In this sample, this clonotype turned up many times. The chain recombines TRBV6-6 with TRBJ2-3, with a weak D call TRBD2 (6 bases). Trimming stripped 1 base from V and 2 bases from J, with 10 bases between. Germline V gene sequence: CDR1 MNHNY, CDR2 SVGAGI (reference sequence). The CDR3 sequence is 15 residues long. This CDR3 is CASSYYGTSTDTQYF. In nucleotides, the CDR3 is TGTGCCAGCAGTTACTACGGGACTTCCACAGATACGCAGTATTTT.

This rearrangement joins TRBV20-1 to TRBJ2-7; 10 nucleotides line up with TRBD2. The germline V gene has CDR1 DFQATT and CDR2 SNEGSKA (reference sequence). J lost 1 base, V lost 5 bases, and 5 bases had no gene match. The CDR3 spans 14 residues. The DNA of the CDR3 is TGCAGTGCTTTCAGCGGGAGGGGATCCTACGAGCAGTACTTC. Translated, it gives CSAFSGRGSYEQYF.